This TCR beta chain was profiled in a study of technical replicates of blood from a few donors. Assay: immunoSEQ multiplex PCR; the TCRdb copy retains only in-frame clones and omits some. This table holds tens of thousands of clones, 91% found once. V was shortened by 3 bases and J by 2 bases, with 12 bases between the two germline ends. Germline CDR1 is MNHEY and CDR2 is SMNVEV (reference sequence). CDR3 length: 15 amino acids. Sequenced input: T cells isolated from PBMCs. This TCR came from a human donor in good health. Some clones in this sample may be carry-over from other donors' samples. The chain is built from TRBV27 and TRBJ2-3; the D gene is possibly TRBD2 (5 bases). CDR3 in amino acids: CASSFSAGNTDTQYF. The CDR3 DNA is TGTGCCAGCAGTTTTTCTGCCGGGAACACAGATACGCAGTATTTT.